This T cell receptor (beta chain) stems from a study of blood T cell repertoires in COVID-19. Study-level background: T cells, B-cell-depleted T cells, or PBMCs provided the cDNA or gDNA that served as material.

V lost 3 bases and J lost 3; bases outside the gene matches: 1. CDR1 and CDR2 (germline): KGHSH, LQKENI. This CDR3 has 13 residues. Individuals drawn from 20 to 25 US areas were about 18 to 100 years old. Per the authors' pipeline: Amplified reference gene primers provided the basis for estimating nucleated cell counts. Profiled with immunoSEQ multiplex PCR; TCRdb holds only in-frame clones, not every one. That table gives V, J and clone size, and the DNA gave D and trimming. This table holds some 200,000 clones, approximately 75% found once. This clone turned up a few times. The chain has TRBV18 and TRBJ1-2; 7 nucleotides line up with TRBD1. Source material: PBMCs or T cells enriched from blood (not recorded which). This clonotype was obtained from a man between 40 and 49 years old who had recovered from COVID-19. The CDR3 is CASSPDRYYGYTF. In DNA, the CDR3 is TGTGCCAGCTCACCGGACAGGTACTATGGCTACACCTTC. Complete variable domain (other parts from reference TRBV18 and TRBJ1-2): NAGVMQNPRHLVRRRGQEARLRCSPMKGHSHVYWYRQLPEEGLKFMVYLQKENIIDESGMPKERFSAEFPKEGPSILRIQQVVRGDSAAYFCASSPDRYYGYTFGSGTRLTVV.